This record looks at one T cell receptor (beta chain) sequence and its context. Its antigen is undetermined. Germline CDR1 and CDR2: MDHEN and SYDVKM. V was pared by 7 bases and J by 0 bases, with 15 bases between. The CDR3 is 15 residues long. Analysis merged second doses at about 4 or about 12 weeks. This entry belongs to a study of T cell responses to AZD1222 COVID-19 vaccine. The data were produced by immunoSEQ multiplex PCR, yet TCRdb's version contains in-frame clones alone and is incomplete. The sample has 100,000 to 150,000 clones, over 80% seen once. Overall study findings and caveats: An increase in Spike-specific TCR breadth and depth was observed after two AZD1222 doses.

The sequences come from peripheral blood, collected 28 days after the second AZD1222 dose. The source of this sequence is an adult who received the AZD1222 COVID-19 vaccine. The rearrangement links TRBV28 to TRBJ1-1; no clear D. The CDR3 bases are TGTGCCAGCAACCCTGGCCTTTACATGAACACTGAAGCTTTCTTT. This translates into CASNPGLYMNTEAFF.